The T cell receptor (beta chain) under discussion was sequenced for a study of T-cell reconstitution after alpha-beta-depleted transplantation in children. General observations from the study: TCRbeta diversity was high at day 60 in some patients (a result of surviving recipient T cells and thymic progenitors). One year post-transplant, T-cell counts and diversity were largely derived from T cells produced anew. About two months after transplant, alpha-beta T cells reportedly came from several hundred expanded graft clones.

This clonotype was detected many times. Antigen specificity is unknown. Construction of the TCRbeta library involved unique molecular identifiers. TCRdb itself ran the PCR reads through MiXCR, one entry per CDR3 protein. There are approximately 500,000 distinct CDR3 sequences in the sample; more than 9% occur only once, and around 2% lies in the top ten. The ends were cut back, 3 bases at V and 4 bases at J, with 19 bases in the middle. CDR1 is SGHRS and CDR2 is YFSETQ in the germline V gene. The CDR3 contains 16 residues. The receptor was derived from a child aged 2 to 15 with inherited bone marrow failure, due to receive a stem cell transplant. This sample comprised PBMCs, obtained before TCRalphabeta/CD19-depleted stem cell transplant. The rearrangement links TRBV5-1 to TRBJ1-2; D is possibly TRBD1 (6 bases). The CDR3 region is CASSSSGTLISYGYTF. CDR3 nucleotides: TGCGCCAGCAGCTCCTCCGGGACACTTATTTCCTATGGCTACACCTTC.